The 13 T cell receptor beta chains below all came from one sample that was sequenced in a study of T cells in Graves' hyperthyroidism and ophthalmopathy. RNA transcripts served as the template for amplifying TCR beta CDR3 regions. The HTBI primer set drove a first-round RT-PCR of the TCR CDR3. TCRdb used MiXCR to reprocess the multiplex PCR reads, holding one entry per CDR3 protein. The table shows hundreds of thousands of distinct CDR3 sequences, with about a sixth occurring only once. The specimen sequenced was blood. The receptors were sampled from a middle-aged woman with Graves' ophthalmopathy.

The chain carries TRBV5-5 and TRBJ2-7, with 7 bases aligning to TRBD1. V lost 5 bases, J lost 2 bases, and 10 bases stayed unmatched. This CDR3 spans 15 amino acids. Germline CDR1 SGHKS, CDR2 YYEKEE (reference sequence). The chain's CDR3 is CASSFNRGRTYEQYF. DNA of the CDR3: TGTGCCAGCAGTTTCAACAGGGGAAGGACCTACGAGCAGTACTTC.

In its sample, this clonotype was seen a few times. V is TRBV27 and J is TRBJ2-1, with D possibly being TRBD2 (5 bases). The CDR3 contains 14 residues. V was pared by 5 bases and J by 3 bases, with 11 bases between. Germline CDR1 MNHEY, CDR2 SMNVEV (reference sequence). The chain's CDR3 is CASSRTEDYNEQFF. The CDR3 coding sequence is TGTGCCAGCAGTCGGACTGAGGACTACAATGAGCAGTTCTTC.

This rearrangement joins TRBV6-1 to TRBJ2-2, with 11 bases lining up with TRBD2. The CDR3 extends over 14 amino acids. With 8 bases clipped from V and 4 bases from J, the junction kept 3 bases outside the gene matches. Germline V CDR1 and CDR2: MNHNS, SASEGT. The CDR3 here is CASALAGGTGELFF. The CDR3 nucleotides read TGTGCCAGCGCCCTAGCGGGGGGCACCGGGGAGCTGTTTTTT.

This clonotype has a count of ten or more. The V and J genes are TRBV2 and TRBJ2-7, with unresolved D. V lost 10 bases to trimming and J lost 0 bases, with 16 bases between them. CDR3 length: 14 residues. Germline CDR1 and CDR2: SNHLY and FYNNEI. The CDR3 sequence is CATKPRALSYEQYF. DNA of the CDR3: TGTGCCACCAAACCCCGGGCCCTCTCCTACGAGCAGTACTTC. Using reference TRBV2 and TRBJ2-7 for the parts outside the CDR3, the full variable domain is EPEVTQTPSHQVTQMGQEVILRCVPISNHLYFYWYRQILGQKVEFLVSFYNNEISEKSEIFDDQFSVERPDGSNFTLKIRSTKLEDSAMYFCATKPRALSYEQYFGPGTRLTVT.

This clonotype was picked up many times. V usage is TRBV5-1 and J usage is TRBJ2-5; 7 bases are shared with TRBD1. The J segment lost 5 bases and the V segment lost 4 bases, leaving 11 bases of the junction unmatched. Germline loops: CDR1 SGHRS, CDR2 YFSETQ. This CDR3 has 15 residues. The CDR3 protein is CASSPEQGERETQYF. The CDR3 DNA reads TGCGCCAGCAGCCCCGAGCAGGGGGAGAGGGAGACCCAGTACTTC.

V and J are TRBV7-9 and TRBJ1-4; weak D call: TRBD1 (5 bases). The germline V and J ends were trimmed by 2 bases and 5 bases, with 15 bases remaining between them. The CDR3 consists of 16 residues. Germline values: CDR1 SEHNR, CDR2 FQNEAQ (reference sequence). This chain's CDR3 is CASSLYPLGVNEKLFF. CDR3 in DNA: TGTGCCAGCAGCTTATACCCCCTGGGGGTAAATGAAAAACTGTTTTTT.

This sequence joins TRBV5-8 and TRBJ1-3, with TRBD1 as a possible D gene (5 bases). This CDR3 is built from 15 residues. V gave up 0 bases and J gave up 0 bases, with 7 bases separating them. The germline CDR1 and CDR2 sequences are SGHTS and YDEGEE. The CDR3 loop is CASSLGGHSGNTIYF. CDR3 nucleotide sequence: TGTGCCAGCAGCTTGGGAGGACACTCTGGAAACACCATATATTTT.

In this sample, this clonotype turned up a few times. This rearrangement joins TRBV20-1 to TRBJ2-2; TRBD1 or TRBD2 may be the D gene (5 bases each). Deletions cut 5 bases from V and 3 bases from J, with 16 bases between. The CDR3 sequence is 15 residues long. The V gene's germline CDR1 is DFQATT and CDR2 SNEGSKA (reference sequence). Here the CDR3 reads CSAPPPGPHTGELFF. Written as DNA, the CDR3 is TGCAGTGCTCCACCCCCGGGACCGCACACCGGGGAGCTGTTTTTT.

A few counts support this clonotype. A much larger clonotype is one base distant, so this may be a read error. The rearrangement uses TRBV6-1 and TRBJ1-5, with 8 bases aligning to TRBD1. This CDR3 region has 15 residues. The V gene end was trimmed by 1 base and the J gene end by 1 base; junction bases not matched to a gene: 0. Germline assignment: CDR1 MNHNS and CDR2 SASEGT. The DNA of the CDR3 is TGTGCCAGCAGTGAAGGGACAGGGAGCAATCAGCCCCAGCATTTT. Protein sequence: CASSEGTGSNQPQHF.

This clonotype was counted only a few times. This chain links TRBV10-3 with TRBJ1-1, with D maybe TRBD1 (6 bases). CDR3 length: 14 residues. Trimming shortened V by 2 bases and J by 8 bases, and 15 bases separated the two germline ends. The germline V gene has CDR1 ENHRY and CDR2 SYGVKD. The CDR3 DNA reads as TGTGCCATCAGTGAGCGGGAGGGGGAAGGAGAAGCTTTCTTT. This gives the protein CAISEREGEGEAFF.

In this sample, this clonotype turned up a few times. CDR3 in amino acids: CASSLAQTAADTQYF. DNA of the CDR3: TGTGCCAGCAGCTTAGCCCAGACGGCGGCAGATACGCAGTATTTT. This chain links TRBV7-9 with TRBJ2-3; D unclear. The CDR3 totals 15 residues. Trimming took 0 bases from V and 4 from J, leaving 11 bases between them. The germline V gene has CDR1 SEHNR and CDR2 FQNEAQ (reference sequence).

Many counts were recorded for this clonotype. The chain uses TRBV2 and TRBJ2-2; D may be TRBD1 or TRBD2 (5 bases each). V gave up 5 bases and J gave up 5 bases, with 15 bases separating them. This CDR3 spans 15 amino acids. Germline CDR1 and CDR2: SNHLY and FYNNEI. The CDR3 here is CASSLKGTGTGELFF. In DNA form, the CDR3 reads TGTGCCAGCAGTTTGAAGGGGACGGGGACCGGGGAGCTGTTTTTT. The whole variable domain, remainder taken from reference TRBV2 and TRBJ2-2, is EPEVTQTPSHQVTQMGQEVILRCVPISNHLYFYWYRQILGQKVEFLVSFYNNEISEKSEIFDDQFSVERPDGSNFTLKIRSTKLEDSAMYFCASSLKGTGTGELFFGEGSRLTVL.

The gene calls are TRBV9 and TRBJ1-1; D possibly corresponds to TRBD1 (5 bases). Deletions cut 6 bases from V and 0 bases from J, with 12 bases between. Germline V lookup: CDR1 SGDLS, CDR2 YYNGEE. This CDR3 has 14 amino acids. CDR3 in DNA: TGTGCCAGCACCGAGGGACCGGTGAACACTGAAGCTTTCTTT. This codes for CASTEGPVNTEAFF. The variable domain in full, completed from reference TRBV9 and TRBJ1-1, reads DSGVTQTPKHLITATGQRVTLRCSPRSGDLSVYWYQQSLDQGLQFLIQYYNGEERAKGNILERFSAQQFPDLHSELNLSSLELGDSALYFCASTEGPVNTEAFFGQGTRLTVV.